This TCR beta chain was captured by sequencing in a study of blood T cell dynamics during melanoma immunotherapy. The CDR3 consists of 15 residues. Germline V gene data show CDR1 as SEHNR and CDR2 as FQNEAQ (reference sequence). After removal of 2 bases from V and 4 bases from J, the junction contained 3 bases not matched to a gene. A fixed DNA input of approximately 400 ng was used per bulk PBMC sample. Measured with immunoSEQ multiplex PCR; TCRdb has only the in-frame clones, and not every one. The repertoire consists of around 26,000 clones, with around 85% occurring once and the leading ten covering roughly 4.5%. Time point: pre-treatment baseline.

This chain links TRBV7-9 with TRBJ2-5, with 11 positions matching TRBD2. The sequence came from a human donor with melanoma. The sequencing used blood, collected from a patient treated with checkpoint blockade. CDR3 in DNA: TGTGCCAGCAGCTTACTAGCGGGAGGTGGAGAGACCCAGTACTTC. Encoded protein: CASSLLAGGGETQYF.